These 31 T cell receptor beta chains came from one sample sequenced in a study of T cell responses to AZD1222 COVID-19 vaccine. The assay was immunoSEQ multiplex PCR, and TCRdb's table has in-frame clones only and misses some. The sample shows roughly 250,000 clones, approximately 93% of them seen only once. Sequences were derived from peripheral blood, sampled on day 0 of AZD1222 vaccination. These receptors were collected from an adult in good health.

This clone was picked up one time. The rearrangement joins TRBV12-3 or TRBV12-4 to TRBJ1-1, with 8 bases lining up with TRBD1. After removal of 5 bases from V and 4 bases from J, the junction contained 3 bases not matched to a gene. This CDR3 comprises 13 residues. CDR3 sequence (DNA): TGTGCCAGCAGTGCAGACAGGGGCACTGAAGCTTTCTTT. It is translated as CASSADRGTEAFF.

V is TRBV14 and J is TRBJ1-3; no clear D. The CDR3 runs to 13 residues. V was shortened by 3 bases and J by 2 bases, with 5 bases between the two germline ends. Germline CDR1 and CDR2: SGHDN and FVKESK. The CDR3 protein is CASSHLTGNTIYF. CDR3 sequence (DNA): TGTGCCAGCAGCCACCTCACTGGAAACACCATATATTTT. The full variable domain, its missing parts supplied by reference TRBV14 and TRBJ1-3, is EAGVTQFPSHSVIEKGQTVTLRCDPISGHDNLYWYRRVMGKEIKFLLHFVKESKQDESGMPNNRFLAERTGGTYSTLKVQPAELEDSGVYFCASSHLTGNTIYFGEGSWLTVV.

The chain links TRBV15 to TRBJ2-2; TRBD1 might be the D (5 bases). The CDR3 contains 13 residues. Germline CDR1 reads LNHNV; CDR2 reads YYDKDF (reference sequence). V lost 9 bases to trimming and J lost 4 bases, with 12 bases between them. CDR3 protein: CATTRQSTGELFF. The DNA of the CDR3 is TGTGCCACGACCCGACAGTCCACCGGGGAGCTGTTTTTT.

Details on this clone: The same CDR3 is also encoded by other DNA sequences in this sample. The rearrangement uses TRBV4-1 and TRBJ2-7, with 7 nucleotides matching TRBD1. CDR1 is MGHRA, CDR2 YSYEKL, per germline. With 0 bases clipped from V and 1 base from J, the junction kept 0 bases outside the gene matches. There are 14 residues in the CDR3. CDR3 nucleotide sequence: TGCGCCAGCAGCCAAGAGGGACAGTCCTACGAGCAGTACTTC. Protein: CASSQEGQSYEQYF.

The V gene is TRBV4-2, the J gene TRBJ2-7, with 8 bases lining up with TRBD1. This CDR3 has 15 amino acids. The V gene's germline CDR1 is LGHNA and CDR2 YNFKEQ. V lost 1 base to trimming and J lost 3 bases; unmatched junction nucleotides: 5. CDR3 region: CASSQGPGGIYEQYF. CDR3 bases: TGTGCCAGCAGCCAAGGCCCAGGGGGCATCTACGAGCAGTACTTC.

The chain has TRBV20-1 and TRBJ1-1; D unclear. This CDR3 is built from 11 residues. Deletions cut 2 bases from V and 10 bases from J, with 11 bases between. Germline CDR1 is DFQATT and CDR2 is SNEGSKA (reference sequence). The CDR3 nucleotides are TGCAGTGCTAGATTGGAAGGGATAGCTTTCTTT. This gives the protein CSARLEGIAFF.

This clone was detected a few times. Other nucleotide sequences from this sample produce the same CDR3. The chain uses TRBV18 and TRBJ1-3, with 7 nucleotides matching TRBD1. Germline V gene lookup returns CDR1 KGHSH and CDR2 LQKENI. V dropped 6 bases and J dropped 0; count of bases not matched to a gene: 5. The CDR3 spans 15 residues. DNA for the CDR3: TGTGCCAGCTCCCCAGGGGGAAGCTCTGGAAACACCATATATTTT. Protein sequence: CASSPGGSSGNTIYF.

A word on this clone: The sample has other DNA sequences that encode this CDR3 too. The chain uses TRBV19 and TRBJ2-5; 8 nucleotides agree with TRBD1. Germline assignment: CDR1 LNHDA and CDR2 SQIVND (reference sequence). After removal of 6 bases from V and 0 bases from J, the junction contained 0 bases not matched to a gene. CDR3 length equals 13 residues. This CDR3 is CASSRGHQETQYF. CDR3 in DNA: TGTGCCAGTAGCAGGGGGCACCAAGAGACCCAGTACTTC.

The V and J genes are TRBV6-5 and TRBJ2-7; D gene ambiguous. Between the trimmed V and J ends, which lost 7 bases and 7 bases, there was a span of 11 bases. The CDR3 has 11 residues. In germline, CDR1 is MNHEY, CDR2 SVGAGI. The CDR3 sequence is CASTSLGEQYF. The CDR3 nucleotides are TGTGCCAGCACCTCCCTCGGTGAGCAGTACTTC.

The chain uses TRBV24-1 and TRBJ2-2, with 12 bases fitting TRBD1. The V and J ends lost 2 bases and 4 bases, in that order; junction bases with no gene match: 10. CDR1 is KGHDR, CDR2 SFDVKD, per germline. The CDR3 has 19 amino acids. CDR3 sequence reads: CATSDSGTGGFDGTGELFF. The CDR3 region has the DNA TGTGCCACCAGTGATTCCGGGACAGGGGGCTTTGACGGCACCGGGGAGCTGTTTTTT.

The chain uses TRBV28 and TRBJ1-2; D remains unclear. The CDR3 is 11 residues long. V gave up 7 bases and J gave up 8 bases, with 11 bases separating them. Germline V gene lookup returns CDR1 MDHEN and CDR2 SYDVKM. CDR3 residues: CASTPGGGYTF. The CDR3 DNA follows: TGTGCCAGCACCCCGGGAGGAGGCTACACCTTC.

This chain's CDR3 is CASNGDTTEAFF. CDR3 nucleotide sequence: TGTGCCAGCAACGGGGATACCACTGAAGCTTTCTTT. The V call is TRBV2, the J call TRBJ1-1; D not certain. Germline CDR1 is SNHLY and CDR2 is FYNNEI. The CDR3 is 12 residues long. The ends were cut back, 7 bases at V and 4 bases at J, with 10 bases in the middle.

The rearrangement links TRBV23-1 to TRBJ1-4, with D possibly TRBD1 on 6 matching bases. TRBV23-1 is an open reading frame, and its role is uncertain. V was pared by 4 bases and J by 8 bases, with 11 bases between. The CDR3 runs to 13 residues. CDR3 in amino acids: CASSLQGLEKLFF. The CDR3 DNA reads TGCGCCAGCAGTCTACAGGGCCTAGAAAAACTGTTTTTT.

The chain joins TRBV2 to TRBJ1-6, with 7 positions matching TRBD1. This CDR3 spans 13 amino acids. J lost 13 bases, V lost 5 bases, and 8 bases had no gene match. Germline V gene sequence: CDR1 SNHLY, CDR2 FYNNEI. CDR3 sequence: CASSPGQPLPLHF. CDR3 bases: TGTGCCAGCAGTCCGGGACAGCCTCTTCCCCTCCACTTT. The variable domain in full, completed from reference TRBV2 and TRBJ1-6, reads EPEVTQTPSHQVTQMGQEVILRCVPISNHLYFYWYRQILGQKVEFLVSFYNNEISEKSEIFDDQFSVERPDGSNFTLKIRSTKLEDSAMYFCASSPGQPLPLHFGNGTRLTVT.

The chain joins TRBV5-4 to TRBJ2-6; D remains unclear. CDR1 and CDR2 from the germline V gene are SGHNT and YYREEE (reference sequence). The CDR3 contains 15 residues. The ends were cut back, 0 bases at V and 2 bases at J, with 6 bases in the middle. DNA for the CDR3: TGTGCCAGCAGCTTGGAAGGAGCTGGGGCCAACGTCCTGACTTTC. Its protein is CASSLEGAGANVLTF.

The CDR3 loop is CASSFSGDGYTF. The CDR3 DNA reads TGTGCCAGCAGTTTTTCAGGGGATGGCTACACCTTC. The gene calls are TRBV2 and TRBJ1-2, with D possibly matching TRBD1 (6 bases). Trimming took off 5 bases at V and 6 bases at J, with 10 bases between the two ends. Germline values: CDR1 SNHLY, CDR2 FYNNEI. This CDR3 spans 12 amino acids.

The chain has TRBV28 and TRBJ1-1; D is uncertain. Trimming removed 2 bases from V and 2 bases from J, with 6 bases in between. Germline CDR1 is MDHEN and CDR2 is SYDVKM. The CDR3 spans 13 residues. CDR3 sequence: CASSLRSNTEAFF. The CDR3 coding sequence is TGTGCCAGCAGTTTACGGAGTAACACTGAAGCTTTCTTT.

Written as DNA, the CDR3 is TGTGCCAGTAGTATGGACGGGACGGGCTATGGCTACACCTTC. It codes for CASSMDGTGYGYTF. V and J are TRBV19 and TRBJ1-2, with D possibly TRBD1 on 5 matching bases. Germline lookup yields CDR1 LNHDA and CDR2 SQIVND (reference sequence). CDR3 length: 14 residues. V lost 3 bases, J lost 4 bases, and 12 bases lay in between.

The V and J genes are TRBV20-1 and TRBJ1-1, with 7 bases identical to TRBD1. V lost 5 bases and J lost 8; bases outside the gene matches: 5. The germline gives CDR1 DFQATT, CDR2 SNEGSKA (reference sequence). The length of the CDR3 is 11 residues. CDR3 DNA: TGCAGTGCTTACACAGGGGTAGAAGCTTTCTTT. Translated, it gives CSAYTGVEAFF.

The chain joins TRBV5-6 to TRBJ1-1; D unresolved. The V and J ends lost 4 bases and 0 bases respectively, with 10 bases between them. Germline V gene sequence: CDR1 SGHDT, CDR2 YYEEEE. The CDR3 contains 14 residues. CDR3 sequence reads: CASSKNQMNTEAFF. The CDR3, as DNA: TGTGCCAGCAGCAAAAATCAGATGAACACTGAAGCTTTCTTT.

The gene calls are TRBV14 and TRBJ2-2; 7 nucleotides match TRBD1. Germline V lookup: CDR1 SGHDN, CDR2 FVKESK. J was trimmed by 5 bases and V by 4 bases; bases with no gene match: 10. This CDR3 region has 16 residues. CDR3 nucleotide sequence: TGTGCCAGCAGCCCCCGACAGGGTCAGAGTACCGGGGAGCTGTTTTTT. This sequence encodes CASSPRQGQSTGELFF.

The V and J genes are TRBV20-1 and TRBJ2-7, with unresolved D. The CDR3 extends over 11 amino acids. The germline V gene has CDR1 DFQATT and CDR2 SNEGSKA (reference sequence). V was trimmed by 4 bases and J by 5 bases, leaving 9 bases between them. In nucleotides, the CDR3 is TGCAGTGCTACAGAGGCGGACGAGCAGTACTTC. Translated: CSATEADEQYF.

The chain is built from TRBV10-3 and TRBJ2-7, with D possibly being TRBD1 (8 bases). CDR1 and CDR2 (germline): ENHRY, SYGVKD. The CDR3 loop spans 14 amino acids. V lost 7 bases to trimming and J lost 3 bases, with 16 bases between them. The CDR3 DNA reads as TGTGCCATCAAGGCACAGGGGGGGATCTACGAGCAGTACTTC. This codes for CAIKAQGGIYEQYF.

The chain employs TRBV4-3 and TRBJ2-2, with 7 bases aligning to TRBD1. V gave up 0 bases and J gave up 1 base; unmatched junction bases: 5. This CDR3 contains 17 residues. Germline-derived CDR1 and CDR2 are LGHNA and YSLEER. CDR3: CASSQDYWTGNTGELFF. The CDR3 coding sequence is TGCGCCAGCAGCCAAGATTATTGGACAGGGAACACCGGGGAGCTGTTTTTT.

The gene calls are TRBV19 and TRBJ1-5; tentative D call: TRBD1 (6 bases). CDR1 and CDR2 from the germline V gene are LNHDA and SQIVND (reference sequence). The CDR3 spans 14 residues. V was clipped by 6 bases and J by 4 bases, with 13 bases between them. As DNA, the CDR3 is TGTGCCAGTAGGCAGACAGGCGCAAATCAGCCCCAGCATTTT. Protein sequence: CASRQTGANQPQHF.

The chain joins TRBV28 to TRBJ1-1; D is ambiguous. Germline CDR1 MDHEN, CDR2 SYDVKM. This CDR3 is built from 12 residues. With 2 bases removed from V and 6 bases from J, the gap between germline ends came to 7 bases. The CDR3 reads CASSLHEAEAFF. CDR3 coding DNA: TGTGCCAGCAGTTTACACGAGGCTGAAGCTTTCTTT.

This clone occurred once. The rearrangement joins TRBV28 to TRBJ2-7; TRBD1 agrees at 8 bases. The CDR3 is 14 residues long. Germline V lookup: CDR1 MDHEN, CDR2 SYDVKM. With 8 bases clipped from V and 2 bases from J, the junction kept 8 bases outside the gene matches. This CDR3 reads CASGQGHSPYEQYF. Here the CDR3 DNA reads TGTGCCAGCGGACAGGGACATTCCCCCTACGAGCAGTACTTC.

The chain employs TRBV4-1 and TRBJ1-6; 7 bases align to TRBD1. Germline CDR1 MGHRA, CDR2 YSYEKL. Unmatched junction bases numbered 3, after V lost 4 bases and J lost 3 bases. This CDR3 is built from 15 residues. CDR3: CASSLRQGYNSPLHF. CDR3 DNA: TGCGCCAGCAGCCTACGACAGGGCTATAATTCACCCCTCCACTTT.

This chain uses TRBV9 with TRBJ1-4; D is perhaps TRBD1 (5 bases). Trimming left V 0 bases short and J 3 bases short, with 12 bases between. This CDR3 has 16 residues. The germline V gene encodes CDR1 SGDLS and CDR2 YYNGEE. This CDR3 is CASSVGGVGANEKLFF. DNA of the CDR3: TGTGCCAGCAGCGTAGGTGGGGTAGGGGCTAATGAAAAACTGTTTTTT.

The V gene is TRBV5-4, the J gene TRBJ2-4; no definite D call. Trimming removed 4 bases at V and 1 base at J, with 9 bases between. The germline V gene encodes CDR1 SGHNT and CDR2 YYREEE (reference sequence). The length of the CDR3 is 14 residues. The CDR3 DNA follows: TGTGCCAGCAGCCCTGGTGGGGCCAAAAACATTCAGTACTTC. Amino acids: CASSPGGAKNIQYF.

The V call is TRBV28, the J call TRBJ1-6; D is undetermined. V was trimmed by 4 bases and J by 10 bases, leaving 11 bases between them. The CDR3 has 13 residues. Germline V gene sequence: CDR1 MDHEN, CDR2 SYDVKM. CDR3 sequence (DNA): TGTGCCAGCAGTTGGACGGGGAGGTCACCCCTCCACTTT. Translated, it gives CASSWTGRSPLHF.